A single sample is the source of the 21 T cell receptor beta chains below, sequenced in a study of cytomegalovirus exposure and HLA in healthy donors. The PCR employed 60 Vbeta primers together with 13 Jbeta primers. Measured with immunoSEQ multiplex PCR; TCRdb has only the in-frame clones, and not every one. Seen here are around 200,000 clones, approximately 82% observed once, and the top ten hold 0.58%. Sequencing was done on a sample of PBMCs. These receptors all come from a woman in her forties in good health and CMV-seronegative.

The CDR3 here is CASKDSNNEKLFF. The CDR3 region has the DNA TGTGCCAGCAAAGACAGTAATAATGAAAAACTGTTTTTT. The chain carries TRBV2 and TRBJ1-4; perhaps TRBD1 as D (5 bases). The CDR3 is 13 amino acids. The V end lost 7 bases, the J end lost 4 bases, and 10 bases lay between the germline ends. CDR1 SNHLY and CDR2 FYNNEI come from the germline V gene.

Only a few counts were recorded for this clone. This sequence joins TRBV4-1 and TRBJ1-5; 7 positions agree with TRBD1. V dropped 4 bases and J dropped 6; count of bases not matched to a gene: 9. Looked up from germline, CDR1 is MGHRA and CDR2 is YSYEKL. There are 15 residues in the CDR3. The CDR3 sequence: CASSRTTGLGQPQHF. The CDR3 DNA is TGCGCCAGCAGCCGAACGACAGGGTTGGGTCAGCCCCAGCATTTT.

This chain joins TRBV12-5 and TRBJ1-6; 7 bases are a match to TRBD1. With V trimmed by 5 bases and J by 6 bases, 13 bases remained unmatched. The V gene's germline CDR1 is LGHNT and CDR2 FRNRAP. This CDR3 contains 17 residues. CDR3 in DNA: TGTGCTAGTGGTGCCAGTCCCGGGACAGCCTTTAATTCACCCCTCCACTTT. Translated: CASGASPGTAFNSPLHF. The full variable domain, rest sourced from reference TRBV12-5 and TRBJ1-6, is DARVTQTPRHKVTEMGQEVTMRCQPILGHNTVFWYRQTMMQGLELLAYFRNRAPLDDSGMPKDRFSAEMPDATLATLKIQPSEPRDSAVYFCASGASPGTAFNSPLHFGNGTRLTVT.

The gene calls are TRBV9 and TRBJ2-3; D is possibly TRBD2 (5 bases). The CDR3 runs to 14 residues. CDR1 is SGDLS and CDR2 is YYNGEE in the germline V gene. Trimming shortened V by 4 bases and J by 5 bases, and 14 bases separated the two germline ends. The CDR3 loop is CASSNGLPGDTQYF. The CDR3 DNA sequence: TGTGCCAGCAGCAATGGACTCCCTGGAGATACGCAGTATTTT.

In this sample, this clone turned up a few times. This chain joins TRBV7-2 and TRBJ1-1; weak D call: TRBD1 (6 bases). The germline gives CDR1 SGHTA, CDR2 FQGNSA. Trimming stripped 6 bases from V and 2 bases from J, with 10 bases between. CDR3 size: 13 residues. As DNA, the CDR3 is TGTGCCAGCAGTAGACAGGTTAACACTGAAGCTTTCTTT. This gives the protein CASSRQVNTEAFF.

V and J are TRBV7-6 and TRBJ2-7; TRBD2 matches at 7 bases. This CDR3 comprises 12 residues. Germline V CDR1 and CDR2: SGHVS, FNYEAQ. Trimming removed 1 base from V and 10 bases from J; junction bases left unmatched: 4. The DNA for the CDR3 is TGTGCCAGCAGCTTAGGAGCGGGGATTCAGTACTTC. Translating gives CASSLGAGIQYF. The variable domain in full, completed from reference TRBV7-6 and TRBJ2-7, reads GAGVSQSPRYKVTKRGQDVALRCDPISGHVSLYWYRQALGQGPEFLTYFNYEAQQDKSGLPNDRFSAERPEGSISTLTIQRTEQRDSAMYRCASSLGAGIQYFGPGTRLTVT.

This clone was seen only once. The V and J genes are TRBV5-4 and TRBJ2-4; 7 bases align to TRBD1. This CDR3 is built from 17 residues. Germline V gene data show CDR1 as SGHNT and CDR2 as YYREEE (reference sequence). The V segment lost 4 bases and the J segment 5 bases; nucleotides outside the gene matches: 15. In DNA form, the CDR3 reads TGTGCCAGCAGCCCTACGACAGGGTTCGCACTCGAAAACATTCAGTACTTC. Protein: CASSPTTGFALENIQYF.

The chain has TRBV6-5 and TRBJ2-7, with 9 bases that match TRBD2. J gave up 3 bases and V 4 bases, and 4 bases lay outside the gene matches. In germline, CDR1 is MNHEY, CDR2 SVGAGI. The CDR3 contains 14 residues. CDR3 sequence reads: CASSFSGRDYEQYF. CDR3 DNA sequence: TGTGCCAGCAGTTTTAGCGGGAGAGACTACGAGCAGTACTTC.

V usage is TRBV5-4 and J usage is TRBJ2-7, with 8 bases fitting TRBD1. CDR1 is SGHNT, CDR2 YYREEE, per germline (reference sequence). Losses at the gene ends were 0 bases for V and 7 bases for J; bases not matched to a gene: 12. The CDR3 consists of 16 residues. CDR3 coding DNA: TGTGCCAGCAGCTTGGCCCTGGGGCAGGGGGCGCATGAGCAGTACTTC. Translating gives CASSLALGQGAHEQYF.

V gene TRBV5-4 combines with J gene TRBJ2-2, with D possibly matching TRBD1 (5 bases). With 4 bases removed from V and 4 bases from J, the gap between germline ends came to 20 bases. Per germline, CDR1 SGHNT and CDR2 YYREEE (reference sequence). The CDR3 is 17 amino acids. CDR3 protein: CASSPRGSGLVTGELFF. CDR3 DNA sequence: TGTGCCAGCAGCCCTAGGGGTTCCGGTCTGGTCACCGGGGAGCTGTTTTTT.

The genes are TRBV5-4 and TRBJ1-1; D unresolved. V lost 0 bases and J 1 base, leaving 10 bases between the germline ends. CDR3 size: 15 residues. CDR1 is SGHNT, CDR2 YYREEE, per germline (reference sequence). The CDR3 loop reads CASSLADRGNTEAFF. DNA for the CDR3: TGTGCCAGCAGCTTGGCCGACCGGGGGAACACTGAAGCTTTCTTT.

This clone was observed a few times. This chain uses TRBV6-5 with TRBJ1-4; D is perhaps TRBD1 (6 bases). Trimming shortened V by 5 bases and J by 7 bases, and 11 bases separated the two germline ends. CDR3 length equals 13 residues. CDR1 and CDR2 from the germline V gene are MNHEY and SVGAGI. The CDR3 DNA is TGTGCCAGCAGTGGGGGACAAATTGAAAAACTGTTTTTT. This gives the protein CASSGGQIEKLFF.

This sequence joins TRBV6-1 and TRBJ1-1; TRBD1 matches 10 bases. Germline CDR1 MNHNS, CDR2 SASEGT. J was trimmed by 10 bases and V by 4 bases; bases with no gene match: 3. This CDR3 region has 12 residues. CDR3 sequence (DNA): TGTGCCAGCAGTGTAGGGACAGGGGTAGCTTTCTTT. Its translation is CASSVGTGVAFF.

The CDR3 nucleotides read TGTGCCAGCAGTGAAGCAGCCGGGACAGGGAGCCCCCTGAGGGCCGGGGAGCTGTTTTTT. It is translated as CASSEAAGTGSPLRAGELFF. The chain recombines TRBV6-1 with TRBJ2-2; the match to TRBD1 covers 9 bases. This CDR3 spans 20 amino acids. Germline CDR1 is MNHNS and CDR2 is SASEGT. Trimming removed 0 bases from V and 6 bases from J; junction bases left unmatched: 17.

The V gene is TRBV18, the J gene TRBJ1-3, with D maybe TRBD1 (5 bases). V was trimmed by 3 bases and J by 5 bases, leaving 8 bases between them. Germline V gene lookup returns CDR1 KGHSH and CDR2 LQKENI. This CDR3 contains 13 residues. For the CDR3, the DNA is TGTGCCAGCTCACCGCAGGGAAGAAACACCATATATTTT. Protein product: CASSPQGRNTIYF.

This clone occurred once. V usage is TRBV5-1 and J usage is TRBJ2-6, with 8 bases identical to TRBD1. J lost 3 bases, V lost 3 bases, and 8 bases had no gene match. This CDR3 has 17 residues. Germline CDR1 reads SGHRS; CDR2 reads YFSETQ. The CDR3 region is CASSSDGQGYGANVLTF. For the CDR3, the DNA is TGCGCCAGCAGCTCTGATGGACAGGGTTATGGGGCCAACGTCCTGACTTTC.

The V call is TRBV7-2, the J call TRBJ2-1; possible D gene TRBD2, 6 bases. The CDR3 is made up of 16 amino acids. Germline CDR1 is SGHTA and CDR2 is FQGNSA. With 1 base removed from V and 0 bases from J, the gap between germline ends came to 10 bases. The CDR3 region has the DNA TGTGCCAGCAGCTTAGATTCGCGGGGCTCCTACAATGAGCAGTTCTTC. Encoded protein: CASSLDSRGSYNEQFF. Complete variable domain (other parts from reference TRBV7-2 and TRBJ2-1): GAGVSQSPSNKVTEKGKDVELRCDPISGHTALYWYRQSLGQGLEFLIYFQGNSAPDKSGLPSDRFSAERTGGSVSTLTIQRTQQEDSAVYLCASSLDSRGSYNEQFFGPGTRLTVL.

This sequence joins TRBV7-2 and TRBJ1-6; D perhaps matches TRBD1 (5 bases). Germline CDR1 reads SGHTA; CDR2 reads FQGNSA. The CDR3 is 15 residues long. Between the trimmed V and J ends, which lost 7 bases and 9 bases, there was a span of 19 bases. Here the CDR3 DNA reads TGTGCCAGCAACTCCCCCGAGCGGGGCAGTTCACCCCTCCACTTT. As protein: CASNSPERGSSPLHF.

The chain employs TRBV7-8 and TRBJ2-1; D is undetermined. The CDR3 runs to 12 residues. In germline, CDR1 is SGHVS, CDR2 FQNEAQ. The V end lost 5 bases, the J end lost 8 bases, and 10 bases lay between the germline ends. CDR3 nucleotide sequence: TGTGCCAGCAGCCACCCAGTCGATGAGCAGTTCTTC. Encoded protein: CASSHPVDEQFF. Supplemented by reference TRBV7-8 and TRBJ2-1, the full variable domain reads GAGVSQSPRYKVAKRGQDVALRCDPISGHVSLFWYQQALGQGPEFLTYFQNEAQLDKSGLPSDRFFAERPEGSVSTLKIQRTQQEDSAVYLCASSHPVDEQFFGPGTRLTVL.

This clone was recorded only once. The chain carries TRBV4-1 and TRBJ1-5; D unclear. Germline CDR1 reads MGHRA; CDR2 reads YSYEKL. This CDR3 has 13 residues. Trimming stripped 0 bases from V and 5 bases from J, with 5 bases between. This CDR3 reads CASSQDQDQPQHF. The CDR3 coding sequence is TGCGCCAGCAGCCAAGACCAGGATCAGCCCCAGCATTTT.

In nucleotides, the CDR3 is TGTGCCAGCAGCTTAGCGGTAGCCAAAAACATTCAGTACTTC. It yields the protein CASSLAVAKNIQYF. The chain employs TRBV11-2 and TRBJ2-4; D gene ambiguous. The CDR3 loop spans 14 amino acids. Germline V lookup: CDR1 SGHAT, CDR2 FQNNGV. V lost 1 base and J lost 0, with 4 bases in between.